This T cell receptor beta chain was identified in a study of cytomegalovirus exposure and HLA in healthy donors (dated by TCRdb to about 2017). For the wider study: According to an earlier analysis of 587 of the donors, about 179 million T cells yielded 117 million unique TCR beta sequences and approximately 300 Gb of sequence data. Around 320 gigabases of sequencing data and approximately 85 million unique TCR sequences were included in an early release covering several hundred HLA-typed donors. Of the 398 genotyped donors, around 81% fell in the genetic ancestry cluster associated with self-reported Caucasian donors. The study aimed to test whether cataloging public T cell receptors could reveal signatures of past pathogen exposure. The study used immunosequencing to profile the T cell repertoires of approximately 630 subjects and linked those repertoires to cytomegalovirus serostatus. In addition to the first cohort of 666 subjects, a separate validation cohort of over 90 different subjects was used. High-throughput TCR immunosequencing, statistical association of individual TCRs with disease status, and machine learning were combined to predict cytomegalovirus infection status. A later analysis re-examined previously published TCR beta repertoires from about 670 donors and added high-resolution HLA genotyping to investigate patterns of TCR occurrence. The later analysis used no new phenotypic data to find candidate immune exposures, relying instead on TCR beta sequences and their occurrence across donors. To decide whether each TCR beta V gene segment behaved as functional or pseudogenic, an earlier analysis of some 580 of the donors relied on high-throughput TCR beta sequencing. Donor age, sex, ethnicity and CMV serostatus were compiled alongside the repertoire data. Genome-wide SNP genotypes for about 60% of the 666 donors were used in a later genetic analysis, which treated that subset as a discovery cohort. Every discovery cohort repertoire had been produced on one sequencing platform. HLA typing included class I and class II loci at four-digit resolution. The number of typed donors differed by locus: about 620-630 for A, B, C, DRB1 and DQB1; 522 for DQA1; approximately 610 for DPA1; and about 450 for DPB1. Four or five DR-DQ haplotypes were treated as single units for association and clustering because of strong linkage in the cohort. Across some 400 genotyped donors of the cohort, an average of about 200,000 unique TCR beta nucleotide sequences per donor were sequenced, and roughly a sixth of those sequences were non-productive. Study-wide conclusions, independent of this receptor: The classifier was reported to diagnose cytomegalovirus status with high specificity and sensitivity in both the original cohort and the validation cohort. The only immune exposure information available for the cohort was CMV serostatus. Because some donors lacked HLA typing at each locus, the association tests relied only on the typed subset. The study gave a list of under 200 TCR beta chains associated with cytomegalovirus. In an earlier analysis of fewer than 750 of the donors, most TCR beta V segments were observed in productive rearrangements about 90% or about 30% of the time, broadly matching IMGT annotations. In a later analysis, most CMV-associated TCR beta chains were found to appear HLA-restricted, with HLA associations seemingly driven largely by CMV exposure. A later analysis found that HLA-associated TCR beta chains were more clonally expanded and had lower generation probabilities than equally common non-associated chains. The sequencing pipeline was judged likely to have produced a cluster of highly shared sequence variants as a technical artifact. The cohort was sequenced for TCR beta chains only, and without alpha or paired-chain data the features that could be detected were limited. The presence/absence analyses assumed that sequencing depth was roughly uniform across donors, and that assumption may not be true. According to a later analysis, parvovirus B19, influenza, CMV and Epstein-Barr virus appeared linked to several top co-occurrence clusters. In vitro tests confirmed that a few of the cytomegalovirus-associated TCR beta chains recognize cytomegalovirus antigens. Assigning TCR associations to individual alleles was difficult when HLA alleles, especially DR and DQ, strongly co-occurred. According to a later analysis, TCR association rates differed among HLA loci, with DRB1 alleles showing the most associated TCRs and HLA-C alleles showing the fewest. According to the authors, the approach could potentially be generalized to other disease states and immunological phenotypes. In a later genetic analysis, fewer N-insertions in productive TCRs were reported among donors in an Asian-associated ancestry cluster than the 666-donor mean. In a later analysis, around 17,000 TCR beta sequences were associated with specific HLA alleles at a false discovery rate of 0.05. Because counts were too low, seventeen rarely observed V segments, including chromosome 9 orphons, were excluded from the earlier analysis of under 650 of the donors. Some IMGT-functional V segments, including TRBV6-2 and TRBV6-3, could not be distinguished by the 87-base-pair reads and were therefore excluded. Across donors, most TCR sequences were observed very rarely, whereas some public TCRs were present in many individuals. Linkage disequilibrium might explain the correlated functional status among segregating V segments, but an unknown experimental factor could not be ruled out. A further reported finding was that TCR beta sequences accurately predicted the HLA-A and HLA-B alleles for most subjects in the first cohort. An association between a missense DCLRE1C variant and V-gene and J-gene trimming of TCR beta chains was found in a later genetic analysis and replicated in an independent cohort.

The cohort was made up of 666 healthy bone marrow donors. Cohort members were all nominally healthy when sampled, although unrecorded immune exposures were likely present. The donor was CMV seropositive and belonged to the group of more than 250 seropositive cohort members. Each donor provided a peripheral blood sample, and peripheral blood mononuclear cells were used for TCR beta sequencing. The Qiagen DNeasy Blood Extraction Kit was used to extract genomic DNA from the blood cell samples. Compared with germline, V lacks 4 bases and J lacks 6 bases; bases without a gene match: 9. Per the germline V gene (reference sequence), LNHDA is the CDR1 and SQIVND is the CDR2. There are 15 amino acids in the CDR3, from cysteine to phenylalanine inclusive. Here the CDR3 DNA is all that survives: 45 bases in frame from base 1. Remarks on this clone: The antigen this receptor binds is unknown. No base-level quality is on record; no much larger clone is a single base apart.

Library generation was performed with the immunoSEQ multiplex PCR assay. A mixture of 60 forward primers for TCR Vbeta segments and 13 reverse primers for TCR Jbeta segments was used in the multiplex PCR. A multiplex PCR assay on genomic DNA amplified the CDR3 region of rearranged TCR beta genes. The amplified TCR beta libraries were sequenced on the Illumina HiSeq System as 87-base-pair reads. The source study handled its data this way. A later analysis counted tens of millions of unique TCR beta chains across the 666 repertoires, and 10 million to 12 million of these chains were shared by at least two donors. Raw reads were error-corrected and collapsed into unique sequences with a nearest-neighbor algorithm that merged closely related sequences to remove PCR and sequencing errors. Alignment of CDR3 sequences to IMGT reference sequences was used to assign V, D and J gene segments. Each retained sequence needed at least a six-nucleotide match to both a V gene segment and a J gene segment. A rearrangement was called productive if the CDR3 had no stop codons and remained in frame with V and J, and every other rearrangement was called non-productive. Following IMGT convention, CDR3 was defined as the stretch from the second conserved V-encoded cysteine up to the conserved J-encoded phenylalanine. In an earlier analysis of more than 550 of the donors, sequences lacking an unambiguous match to a single V gene segment were excluded. An earlier analysis of 587 of the donors classified V segments as functional when productive rearrangements were above 56.7% and as segregating when the standard deviation between donors was above 5%. A statistical classification framework was built to diagnose cytomegalovirus status from the catalog of TCR beta chain sequences. In a later analysis, TCR nucleotide sequences were compared against IMGT/GENE-DB human TR gene sequences so that V and J genes could be assigned. Using the TCRdist pipeline, a later analysis assigned CDR3 sequences along with most-parsimonious VDJ recombination scenarios. A later analysis defined each TCR beta chain by its CDR3 amino acid sequence plus V-gene family, and excluded reads lacking a unique V-gene family. As a way to deal with suspected cross-contamination and a sequencing artifact, a later analysis dropped roughly 600 nucleotide sequences that were highly shared and had low generation probability. For each public chain, a later analysis derived a clonal expansion index from normalized ranks of inferred template counts within each repertoire. In a later analysis, generation probabilities were computed with a VDJ recombination model fitted to out-of-frame rearrangements, and the resulting probabilities were checked against IGoR. Hypergeometric tests were used in a later analysis to score TCR-TCR, TCR-HLA and TCR-CMV co-occurrence, with a repertoire-size bias correction applied to the TCR pairs. False discovery rates were estimated in a later analysis by permuting HLA or CMV assignments 20 times. In a later analysis, co-occurring TCRs were grouped using DBSCAN, with TCRdist sequence similarity added in when clustering inside HLA-allele-positive subsets. Repertoires with fewer than 30,000 or more than 120,000 public chains were left out of co-occurrence clustering, as were about 5 repertoires with anomalous nucleotide sharing. TCRdb re-hosts the immuneACCESS table, in-frame sequences only. Its copies lack some clones; in the studies checked, an unresolved V gene accounts for under half of them, and the cause for the rest is not known. V, J and clone size reflect that table, while D and trimming were determined from the DNA. The sample table contains about 120,000 clones; only one count was recorded for about 74% of them. The ten largest clones take up less than 3% of the sample.

The sequenced sample was PBMCs. The TCR comes from a woman aged 40-49 years in good health and CMV-seropositive. The chain is assembled from TRBV19 and TRBJ1-5; TRBD1 fits 7 bases in the junction. The DNA is TGTGCCAGTAGTACCCGGGACAGACTATCTCAGCCCCAGCATTTT. This encodes CASSTRDRLSQPQHF.